The sequence of this T cell receptor (beta chain) was determined in a study of blood T cell repertoires in COVID-19. Study overall: Whether acute or convalescent, the COVID-19 samples came from the United States, Italy and Spain. PBMCs, B-cell-depleted T cells, or T cells provided the cDNA or gDNA that made up the material.

Authors' processing steps: Reference gene primer amplification yielded estimated nucleated cell counts. Using immunoSEQ multiplex PCR, the repertoire was profiled, and TCRdb retains in-frame clones only, with some absent. V and J calls and clone size follow that table, whereas D and trimming were derived from the DNA. The sample yields about 200,000 clones, approximately 90% seen once. Looked up from germline, CDR1 is KGHSH and CDR2 is LQKENI. The CDR3 extends over 14 amino acids. Trimming removed 5 bases from V and 6 bases from J; junction bases left unmatched: 6. Source material: peripheral blood. The rearrangement uses TRBV18 and TRBJ1-5, with 8 bases fitting TRBD1. The receptor's source is a man aged 60-69 years with active or convalescent COVID-19. CDR3 sequence: CASSSAQGGQPQHF. CDR3 bases: TGTGCCAGCTCATCGGCACAGGGGGGTCAGCCCCAGCATTTT.